This T cell receptor (beta chain) was recovered during a study of blood T cell repertoires in COVID-19. Overall study: Sites in the United States, Italy and Spain provided acute and convalescent COVID-19 samples. T cells, B-cell-depleted T cells, or PBMCs provided the cDNA or gDNA that served as material.

As processed by the authors: Estimation of nucleated cell counts relied on the amplification of reference gene primers. Data came from immunoSEQ multiplex PCR; TCRdb stores just in-frame clones and leaves some out. V and J calls and clone size are given by that table; D and trimming were obtained from the DNA. The data show hundreds of thousands of clones, with roughly 85% seen just once and 4.5% to 5.5% held by the top ten. Looked up from germline, CDR1 is MNHEY and CDR2 is SMNVEV (reference sequence). The CDR3 covers 15 residues. Trimming at V came to 5 bases and at J to 2 bases, leaving 9 bases not matched to a gene.

The rearrangement links TRBV27 to TRBJ2-7, with TRBD2 identical over 7 bases. The sequencing sample was made of peripheral blood. This receptor was obtained from a man aged 50 to 59 with active or convalescent COVID-19. CDR3 loop: CASSPGTGRAYEQYF. CDR3 coding DNA: TGTGCCAGCAGTCCCGGGACTGGGAGGGCCTACGAGCAGTACTTC.